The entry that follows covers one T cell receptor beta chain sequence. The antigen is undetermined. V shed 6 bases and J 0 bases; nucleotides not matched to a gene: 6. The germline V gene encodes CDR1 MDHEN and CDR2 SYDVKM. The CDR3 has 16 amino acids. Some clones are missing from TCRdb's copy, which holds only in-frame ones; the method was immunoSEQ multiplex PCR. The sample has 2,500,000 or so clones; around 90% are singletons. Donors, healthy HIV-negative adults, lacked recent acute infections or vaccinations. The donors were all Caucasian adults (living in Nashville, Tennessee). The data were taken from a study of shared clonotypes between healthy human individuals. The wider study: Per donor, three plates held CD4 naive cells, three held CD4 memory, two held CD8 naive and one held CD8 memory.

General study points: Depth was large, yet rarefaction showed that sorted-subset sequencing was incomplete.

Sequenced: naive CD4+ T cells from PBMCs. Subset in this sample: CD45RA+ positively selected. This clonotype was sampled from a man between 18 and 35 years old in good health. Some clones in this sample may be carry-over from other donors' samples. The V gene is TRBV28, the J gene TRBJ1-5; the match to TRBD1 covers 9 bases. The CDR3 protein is CASSRRTGVSNQPQHF. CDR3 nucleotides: TGTGCCAGCAGCCGTAGGACAGGGGTTAGCAATCAGCCCCAGCATTTT. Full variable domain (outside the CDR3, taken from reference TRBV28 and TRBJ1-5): DVKVTQSSRYLVKRTGEKVFLECVQDMDHENMFWYRQDPGLGLRLIYFSYDVKMKEKGDIPEGYSVSREKKERFSLILESASTNQTSMYLCASSRRTGVSNQPQHFGDGTRLSIL.